Shown below are 12 T cell receptor beta chains from a single sample sequenced in a study of blood T cell repertoires in COVID-19. Produced via immunoSEQ multiplex PCR; TCRdb's table is partial and in-frame only. Of approximately 300,000 clones in the sample, 90% to 95% were seen once. Sample: PBMCs or T cells enriched from blood (not recorded which). These receptors all stem from a woman in her 30s who had been exposed to COVID-19.

The chain uses TRBV30 and TRBJ1-6; TRBD1 matches at 7 bases. CDR3 size: 14 residues. J lost 4 bases, V lost 3 bases, and 3 bases had no gene match. Germline CDR1 reads GTSNPN; CDR2 reads SVGIG (reference sequence). In DNA form, the CDR3 reads TGTGCCTGGAGAGCGGACAGGTATAATTCACCCCTCCACTTT. Encoded protein: CAWRADRYNSPLHF.

This clone showed up just a few times. This chain links TRBV30 with TRBJ1-2, with 7 bases fitting TRBD1. V lost 4 bases, J lost 4 bases, and 6 bases stayed unmatched. The CDR3 is 13 residues long. CDR1 is GTSNPN and CDR2 is SVGIG in the germline V gene (reference sequence). CDR3 sequence reads: CAWKLTGTYGYTF. CDR3 DNA: TGTGCCTGGAAACTGACAGGGACCTATGGCTACACCTTC. Using reference TRBV30 and TRBJ1-2 for the parts outside the CDR3, the full variable domain is SQTIHQWPATLVQPVGSPLSLECTVEGTSNPNLYWYRQAAGRGLQLLFYSVGIGQISSEVPQNLSASRPQDRQFILSSKKLLLSDSGFYLCAWKLTGTYGYTFGSGTRLTVV.

This chain joins TRBV7-8 and TRBJ1-2, with 9 positions matching TRBD1. The CDR3 has 15 residues. J gave up 3 bases and V 5 bases, and 7 bases lay outside the gene matches. Germline V gene sequence: CDR1 SGHVS, CDR2 FQNEAQ. The CDR3 bases are TGTGCCAGCAGCCATGTGGGACAGGGTGACTATGGCTACACCTTC. It codes for CASSHVGQGDYGYTF.

This clone was found once. The gene calls are TRBV9 and TRBJ2-3, with 9 bases that match TRBD1. CDR1 SGDLS and CDR2 YYNGEE come from the germline V gene. There are 15 residues in the CDR3. The V segment lost 3 bases and the J segment 3 bases; nucleotides outside the gene matches: 5. The CDR3 nucleotides are TGTGCCAGCAGCGGGGACAGGGAGAATACAGATACGCAGTATTTT. Translation: CASSGDRENTDTQYF.

The rearrangement joins TRBV25-1 to TRBJ1-3, with D maybe TRBD1 (6 bases). Trimming took off 0 bases at V and 4 bases at J, with 13 bases between the two ends. This CDR3 contains 16 residues. Germline V gene data show CDR1 as MGHDK and CDR2 as SYGVNS. The CDR3 sequence is CASSEYGRGTGNTIYF. CDR3 nucleotide sequence: TGTGCCAGCAGTGAATATGGCAGGGGAACCGGAAACACCATATATTTT.

J is TRBJ1-3 and V is TRBV3-1 (or the pseudogene TRBV3-2), with a weak D call TRBD1 (6 bases). Germline V gene lookup returns CDR1 LGHDT and CDR2 YNNKEL (reference sequence). The CDR3 has 14 amino acids. The V gene lost 6 bases and the J gene lost 4 bases, with 13 bases spanning the gap. CDR3 loop: CASRGGGGGNTIYF. CDR3 bases: TGTGCCAGCAGAGGTGGGGGCGGCGGAAACACCATATATTTT.

The chain carries TRBV12-5 and TRBJ1-5; 8 nucleotides line up with TRBD1. V lost 4 bases, J lost 5 bases, and 7 bases stayed unmatched. This CDR3 region has 15 residues. Germline CDR1 is LGHNT and CDR2 is FRNRAP. The CDR3: CASGSGTGAYQPQHF. The CDR3 DNA sequence: TGTGCTAGTGGTTCGGGGACAGGCGCTTATCAGCCCCAGCATTTT.

This clone appeared once. The same CDR3 can be traced to other DNA sequences in this sample. The chain joins TRBV5-1 to TRBJ2-3; TRBD2 agrees at 7 bases. CDR3 length: 15 amino acids. CDR1 SGHRS and CDR2 YFSETQ come from the germline V gene. Germline trimming cut 4 bases from V and 2 bases from J; bases unmatched to any gene: 7. CDR3: CASSLLGGDTDTQYF. CDR3 coding DNA: TGCGCCAGCAGCCTCCTTGGGGGGGACACAGATACGCAGTATTTT.

This chain links TRBV18 with TRBJ1-1; D is undetermined. Trimming cost V 2 bases and J 1 base, with 5 bases left between them. Looked up from germline, CDR1 is KGHSH and CDR2 is LQKENI. The CDR3 totals 13 residues. This CDR3 is CASSPKRNTEAFF. CDR3 nucleotide sequence: TGTGCCAGCTCACCAAAGAGGAACACTGAAGCTTTCTTT.

The V and J genes are TRBV3-1 (or the pseudogene TRBV3-2) and TRBJ1-2, with D unresolved. Trimming removed 1 base at V and 5 bases at J, with 5 bases between. The CDR3 has 12 amino acids. The V gene's germline CDR1 is LGHDT and CDR2 YNNKEL (reference sequence). Written as DNA, the CDR3 is TGTGCCAGCAGCCAAGGCGGATATGGCTACACCTTC. Protein product: CASSQGGYGYTF.

The V gene is TRBV6-5, the J gene TRBJ1-3, with D maybe TRBD1 (5 bases). The CDR3 runs to 14 residues. V was trimmed by 5 bases and J by 4 bases, leaving 12 bases between them. CDR1 and CDR2 from the germline V gene are MNHEY and SVGAGI. CDR3 residues: CASSRQRQGNTIYF. CDR3 DNA sequence: TGTGCCAGCAGTCGGCAAAGACAGGGAAACACCATATATTTT.

The chain links TRBV19 to TRBJ1-6; D call uncertain. The CDR3 sequence is 16 residues long. The germline V gene has CDR1 LNHDA and CDR2 SQIVND (reference sequence). V dropped 5 bases and J dropped 9 bases, with 20 bases sitting between them. The DNA of the CDR3 is TGTGCCAGTAGTCTATTTGGAGGACGACTTAGTTCACCCCTCCACTTT. Translation: CASSLFGGRLSSPLHF.